This TCR beta chain was captured in a study of T cell repertoires in cytomegalovirus infection. The CDR3 is 13 amino acids. V was clipped by 6 bases and J by 3 bases; unmatched bases: 7. CDR1 DFQATT and CDR2 SNEGSKA come from the germline V gene (reference sequence). TCRdb reprocessed the reads with MiXCR, giving one entry per CDR3 protein. This sample has under 450,000 distinct CDR3 sequences, with nearly 35% found just once. Of note for this clonotype: What it binds is unknown.

The starting material was cultured PBMCs, obtained from culture after CMV antigen stimulation. The rearrangement joins TRBV20-1 to TRBJ2-7; TRBD2 matches 8 bases. The sequence came from a human donor in good health (CMV status not recorded). Some clones in this sample may be carry-over from other donors' samples. The CDR3 DNA sequence: TGCAGTGCCTCCGCCCTAGCGGGCTACGAGCAGTACTTC. This gives the protein CSASALAGYEQYF.